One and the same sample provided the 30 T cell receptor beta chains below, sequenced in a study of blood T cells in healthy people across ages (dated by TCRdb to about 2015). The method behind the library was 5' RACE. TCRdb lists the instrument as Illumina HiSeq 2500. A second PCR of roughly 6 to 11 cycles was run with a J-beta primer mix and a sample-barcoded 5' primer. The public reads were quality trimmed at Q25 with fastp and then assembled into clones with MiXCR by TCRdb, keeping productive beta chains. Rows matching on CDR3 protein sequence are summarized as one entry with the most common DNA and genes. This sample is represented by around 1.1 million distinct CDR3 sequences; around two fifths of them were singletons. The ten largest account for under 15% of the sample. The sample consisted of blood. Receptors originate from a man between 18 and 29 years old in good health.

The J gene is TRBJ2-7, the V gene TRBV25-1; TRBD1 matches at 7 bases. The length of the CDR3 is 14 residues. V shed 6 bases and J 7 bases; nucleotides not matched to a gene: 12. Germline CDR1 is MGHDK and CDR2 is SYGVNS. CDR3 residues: CASSKNQGVDEQYF. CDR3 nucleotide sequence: TGTGCCAGCAGCAAAAACCAGGGGGTGGATGAGCAGTACTTC.

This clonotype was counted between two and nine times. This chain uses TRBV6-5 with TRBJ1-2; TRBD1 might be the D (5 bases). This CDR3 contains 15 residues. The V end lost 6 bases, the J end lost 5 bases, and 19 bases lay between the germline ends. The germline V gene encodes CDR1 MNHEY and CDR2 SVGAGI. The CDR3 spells CASRPDDRTQYGYTF. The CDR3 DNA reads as TGTGCCAGCAGACCCGACGACAGAACTCAGTATGGCTACACCTTC.

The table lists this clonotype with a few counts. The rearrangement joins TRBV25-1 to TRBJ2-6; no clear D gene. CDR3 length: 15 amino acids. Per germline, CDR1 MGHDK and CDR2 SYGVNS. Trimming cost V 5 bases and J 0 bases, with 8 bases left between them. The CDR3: CASSLFISGANVLTF. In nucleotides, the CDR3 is TGTGCCAGCAGTCTGTTTATCTCTGGGGCCAACGTCCTGACTTTC.

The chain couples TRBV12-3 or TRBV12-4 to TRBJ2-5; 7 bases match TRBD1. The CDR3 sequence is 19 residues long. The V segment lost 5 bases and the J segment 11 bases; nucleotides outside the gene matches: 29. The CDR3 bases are TGTGCCAGCAGTCCCCCGACAGGGATGATGGGTTACCTTTACAATGAGCAGTACTTC. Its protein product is CASSPPTGMMGYLYNEQYF.

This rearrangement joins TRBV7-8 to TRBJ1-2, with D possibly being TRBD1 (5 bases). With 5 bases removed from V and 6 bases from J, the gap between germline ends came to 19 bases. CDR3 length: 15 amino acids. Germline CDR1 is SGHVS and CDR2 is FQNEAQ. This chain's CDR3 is CASSPLRGRGDGYTF. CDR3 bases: TGTGCCAGCAGCCCTCTACGGGGGAGAGGCGATGGCTACACCTTC.

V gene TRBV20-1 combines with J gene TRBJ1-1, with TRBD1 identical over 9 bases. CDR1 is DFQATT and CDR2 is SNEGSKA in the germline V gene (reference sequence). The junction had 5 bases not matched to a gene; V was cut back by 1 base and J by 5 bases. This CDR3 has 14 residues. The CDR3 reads CSARAGTGRTEAFF. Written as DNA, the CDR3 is TGCAGTGCTAGAGCCGGGACAGGGAGAACTGAAGCTTTCTTT.

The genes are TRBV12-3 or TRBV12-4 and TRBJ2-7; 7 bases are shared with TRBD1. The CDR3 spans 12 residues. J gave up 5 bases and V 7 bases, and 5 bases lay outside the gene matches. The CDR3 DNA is TGTGCCAGCACCTCGACAGGGAACGAGCAGTACTTC. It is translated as CASTSTGNEQYF.

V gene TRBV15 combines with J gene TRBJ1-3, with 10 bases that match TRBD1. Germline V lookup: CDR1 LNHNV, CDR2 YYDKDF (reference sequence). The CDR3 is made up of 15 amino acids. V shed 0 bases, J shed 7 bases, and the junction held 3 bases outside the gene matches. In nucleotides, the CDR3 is TGTGCCACCAGCAGAGAACTGACAGGGGGCAACACCATATATTTT. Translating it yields CATSRELTGGNTIYF.

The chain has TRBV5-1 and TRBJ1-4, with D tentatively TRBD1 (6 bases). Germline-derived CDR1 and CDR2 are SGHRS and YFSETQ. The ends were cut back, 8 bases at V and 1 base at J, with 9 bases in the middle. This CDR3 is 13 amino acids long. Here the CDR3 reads CASQDRTNEKLFF. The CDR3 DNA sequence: TGCGCCAGTCAGGACAGAACTAATGAAAAACTGTTTTTT.

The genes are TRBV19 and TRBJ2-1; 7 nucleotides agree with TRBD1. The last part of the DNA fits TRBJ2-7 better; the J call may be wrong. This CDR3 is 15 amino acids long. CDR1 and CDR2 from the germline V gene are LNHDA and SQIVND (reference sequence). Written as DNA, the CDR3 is TGTGCCAGTAGCACCAGGGGGTTCTCCTACAATGAGCAGTACTTC. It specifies CASSTRGFSYNEQYF.

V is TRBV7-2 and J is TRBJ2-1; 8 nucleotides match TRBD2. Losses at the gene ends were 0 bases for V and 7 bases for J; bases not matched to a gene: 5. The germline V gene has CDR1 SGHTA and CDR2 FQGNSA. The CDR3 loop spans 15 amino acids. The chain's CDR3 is CASSLAYGGVNEQFF. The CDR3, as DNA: TGTGCCAGCAGCTTAGCCTACGGGGGGGTAAATGAGCAGTTCTTC.

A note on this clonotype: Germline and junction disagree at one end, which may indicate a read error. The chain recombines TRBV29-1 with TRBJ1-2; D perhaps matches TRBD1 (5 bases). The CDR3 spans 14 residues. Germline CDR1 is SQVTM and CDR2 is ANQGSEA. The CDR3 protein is CSVDGVGANYSYTF. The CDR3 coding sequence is TGCAGCGTTGATGGGGTTGGGGCTAACTATAGCTACACCTTC.

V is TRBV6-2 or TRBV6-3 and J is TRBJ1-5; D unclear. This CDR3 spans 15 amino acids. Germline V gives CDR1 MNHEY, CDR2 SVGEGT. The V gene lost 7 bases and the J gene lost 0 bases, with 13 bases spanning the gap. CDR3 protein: CASTMATYSNQPQHF. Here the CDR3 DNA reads TGTGCCAGCACCATGGCGACATATAGCAATCAGCCCCAGCATTTT.

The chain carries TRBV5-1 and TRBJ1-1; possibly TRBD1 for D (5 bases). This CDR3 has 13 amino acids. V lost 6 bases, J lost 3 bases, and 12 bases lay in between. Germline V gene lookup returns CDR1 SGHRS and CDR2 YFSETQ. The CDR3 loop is CASTLGGYTEAFF. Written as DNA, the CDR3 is TGCGCCAGCACCCTGGGGGGATACACTGAAGCTTTCTTT.

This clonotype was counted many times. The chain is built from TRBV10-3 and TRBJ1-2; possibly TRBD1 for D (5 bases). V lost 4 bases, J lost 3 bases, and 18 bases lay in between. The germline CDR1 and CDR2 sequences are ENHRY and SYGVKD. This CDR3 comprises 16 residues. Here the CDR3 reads CAISGRKAGTHYGYTF. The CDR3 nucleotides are TGTGCCATCAGTGGGAGGAAGGCAGGGACTCACTATGGCTACACCTTC.

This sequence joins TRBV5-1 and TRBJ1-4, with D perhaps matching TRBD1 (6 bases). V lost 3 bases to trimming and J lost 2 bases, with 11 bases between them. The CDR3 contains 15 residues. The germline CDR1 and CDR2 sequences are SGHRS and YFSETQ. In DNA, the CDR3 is TGCGCCAGCAGCTCCTCAGGGGAGACTAATGAAAAACTGTTTTTT. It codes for CASSSSGETNEKLFF.

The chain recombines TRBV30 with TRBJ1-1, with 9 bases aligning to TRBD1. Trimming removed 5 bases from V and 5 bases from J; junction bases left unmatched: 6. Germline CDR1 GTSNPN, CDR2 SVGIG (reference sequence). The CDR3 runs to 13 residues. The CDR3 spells CAWGGQGWTEAFF. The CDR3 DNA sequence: TGTGCCTGGGGGGGACAGGGATGGACTGAAGCTTTCTTT.

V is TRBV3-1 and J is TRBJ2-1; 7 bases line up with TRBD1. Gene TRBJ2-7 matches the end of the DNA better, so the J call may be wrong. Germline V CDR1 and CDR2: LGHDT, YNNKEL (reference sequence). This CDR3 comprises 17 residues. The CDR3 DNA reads TGTGCCAGCAGCCAAGATCCGGTGGCAGGGGGTGTCTACGAGCAGTACTTC. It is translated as CASSQDPVAGGVYEQYF.

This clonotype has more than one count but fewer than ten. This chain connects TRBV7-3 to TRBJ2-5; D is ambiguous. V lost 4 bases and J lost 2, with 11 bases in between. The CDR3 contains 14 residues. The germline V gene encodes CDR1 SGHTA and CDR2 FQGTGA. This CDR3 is CASSSGPVQETQYF. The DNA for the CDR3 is TGTGCCAGCAGCTCTGGACCGGTACAAGAGACCCAGTACTTC.

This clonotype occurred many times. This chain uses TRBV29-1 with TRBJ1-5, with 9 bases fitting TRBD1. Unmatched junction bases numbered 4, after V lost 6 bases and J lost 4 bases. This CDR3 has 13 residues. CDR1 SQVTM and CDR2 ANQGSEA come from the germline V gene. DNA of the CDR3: TGCAGCGTCGGGGACAGGGAAAATCAGCCCCAGCATTTT. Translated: CSVGDRENQPQHF.

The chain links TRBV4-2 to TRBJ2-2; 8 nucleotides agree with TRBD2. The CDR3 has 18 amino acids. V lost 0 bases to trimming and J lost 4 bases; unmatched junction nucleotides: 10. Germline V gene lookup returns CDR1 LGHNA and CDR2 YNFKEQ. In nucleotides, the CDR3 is TGTGCCAGCAGCCAAGAGGCTGTGACTAGCGTTGGCACCGGGGAGCTGTTTTTT. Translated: CASSQEAVTSVGTGELFF.

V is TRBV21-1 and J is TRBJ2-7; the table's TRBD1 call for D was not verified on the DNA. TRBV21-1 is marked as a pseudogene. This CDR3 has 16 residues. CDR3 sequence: CASSAWDRGYINEQYF. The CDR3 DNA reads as TGTGCCAGCAGCGCGTGGGACAGGGGTTATATTAACGAGCAGTACTTC.

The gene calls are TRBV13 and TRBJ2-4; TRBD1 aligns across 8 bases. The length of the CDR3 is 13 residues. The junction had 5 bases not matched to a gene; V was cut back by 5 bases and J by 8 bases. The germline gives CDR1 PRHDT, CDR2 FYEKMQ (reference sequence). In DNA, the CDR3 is TGTGCCAGCAGCCCAGGGGGCTTGGACATTCAGTACTTC. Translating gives CASSPGGLDIQYF.

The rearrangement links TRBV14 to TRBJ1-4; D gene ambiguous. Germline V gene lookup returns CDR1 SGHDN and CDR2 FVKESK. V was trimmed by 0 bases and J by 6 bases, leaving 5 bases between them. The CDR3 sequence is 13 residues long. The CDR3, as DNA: TGTGCCAGCAGCCAAGATCTGGATGAAAAACTGTTTTTT. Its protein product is CASSQDLDEKLFF.

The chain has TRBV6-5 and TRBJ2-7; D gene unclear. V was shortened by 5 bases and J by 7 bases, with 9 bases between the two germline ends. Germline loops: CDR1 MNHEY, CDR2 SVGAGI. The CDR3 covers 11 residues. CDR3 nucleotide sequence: TGTGCCAGCAGTGACATTAGTGAGCAGTACTTC. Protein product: CASSDISEQYF.

The CDR3 nucleotides read TGTGCCATCAGTGAAAAAGGGGCAGATGAAAAACTGTTTTTT. This encodes CAISEKGADEKLFF. The rearrangement links TRBV10-3 to TRBJ1-4; D perhaps matches TRBD1 (5 bases). Germline lookup yields CDR1 ENHRY and CDR2 SYGVKD. The CDR3 has 14 residues. The ends were cut back, 3 bases at V and 6 bases at J, with 11 bases in the middle.

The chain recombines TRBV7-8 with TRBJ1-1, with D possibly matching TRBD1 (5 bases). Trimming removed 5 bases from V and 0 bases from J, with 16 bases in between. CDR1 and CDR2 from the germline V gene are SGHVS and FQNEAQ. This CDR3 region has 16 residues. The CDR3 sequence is CASSLNAGTMNTEAFF. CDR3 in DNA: TGTGCCAGCAGCCTAAACGCGGGGACCATGAACACTGAAGCTTTCTTT.

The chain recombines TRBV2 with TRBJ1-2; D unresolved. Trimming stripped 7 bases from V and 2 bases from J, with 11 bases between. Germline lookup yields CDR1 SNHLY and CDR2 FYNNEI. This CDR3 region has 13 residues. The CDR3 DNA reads TGTGCCAGCAAAGCGGGGTTAAACTATGGCTACACCTTC. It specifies CASKAGLNYGYTF.

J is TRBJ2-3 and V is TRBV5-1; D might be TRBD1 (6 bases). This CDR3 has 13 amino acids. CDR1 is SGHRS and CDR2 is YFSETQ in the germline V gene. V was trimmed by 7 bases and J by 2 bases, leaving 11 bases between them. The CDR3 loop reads CASGRGTTDTQYF. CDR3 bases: TGCGCCAGCGGCAGGGGAACCACAGATACGCAGTATTTT.

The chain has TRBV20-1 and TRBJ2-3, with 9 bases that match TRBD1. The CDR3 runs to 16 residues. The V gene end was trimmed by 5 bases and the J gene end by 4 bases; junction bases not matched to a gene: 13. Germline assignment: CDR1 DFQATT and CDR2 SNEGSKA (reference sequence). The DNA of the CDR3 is TGCAGTGCTTACACCGGCGGGGGACAGGGAGCAGATACGCAGTATTTT. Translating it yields CSAYTGGGQGADTQYF.